This TCR beta chain stems from a study of identical twins. This clonotype was counted ten times or more. Its matching antigen is unknown. General study results and limits: The same donors were not followed; conclusions instead depended on cross-sectional statistical analysis. Excess sharing between twins was weaker in beta out-of-frame sequences.

Each donor was a healthy Caucasian. A universal primer site was added by template switching, and unique molecular identifiers were carried by the cDNA. MiXCR, run by TCRdb on the 5' RACE reads, gives a single entry per CDR3 protein. There are hundreds of thousands of distinct CDR3 sequences in the sample; over 9% occur only once, and around 1.5% lies in the top ten. Germline V CDR1 and CDR2: MNHEY, SVGAGI. The germline V and J ends were trimmed by 2 bases and 3 bases, with 4 bases remaining between them. This CDR3 comprises 13 residues. The same data also contributed to another study, on yellow fever vaccine responses in identical twins.

The sequencing input was PBMCs. The source of this sequence is a young woman in good health. The genes are TRBV6-5 and TRBJ2-2; D call uncertain. In DNA, the CDR3 is TGTGCCAGCAGTTACGGGGACACCGGGGAGCTGTTTTTT. It encodes CASSYGDTGELFF.